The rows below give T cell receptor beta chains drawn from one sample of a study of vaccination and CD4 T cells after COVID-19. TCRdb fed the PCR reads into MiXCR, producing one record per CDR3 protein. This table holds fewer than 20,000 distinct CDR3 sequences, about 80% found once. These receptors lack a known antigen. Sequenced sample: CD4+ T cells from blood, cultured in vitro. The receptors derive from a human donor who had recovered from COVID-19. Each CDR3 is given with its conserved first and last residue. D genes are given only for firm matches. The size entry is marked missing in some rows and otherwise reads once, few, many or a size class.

TGCAGTACCTACCCCGGGTTACTTGGGACTGAAGCTTTCTTT | CSTYPGLLGTEAFF | - | TRBJ1-1 | TRBV20-1 | -
TGTGCCAGCAGCCCAAGCGGGTTGACTACAGATACGCAGTATTTT | CASSPSGLTTDTQYF | - | TRBJ2-3 | TRBV11-3 | -
TGTGCCAGCAGTTCAGGGGGCTACACTGAAGCTTTCTTT | CASSSGGYTEAFF | TRBD1 | TRBJ1-1 | TRBV7-2 | -
TGTGCCACCCGCCCCGGGGGGGCTAACTATGGCTACACCTTC | CATRPGGANYGYTF | - | TRBJ1-2 | TRBV28 | -
TGTGCCAGCAGCCAAGTCGGGCCATATAGCAATCAGCCCCAGCATTTT | CASSQVGPYSNQPQHF | - | TRBJ1-5 | TRBV14 | -
TGTGCCAGCAAACTAACACAGGGGGTCCTGGTTGAAGCTTTCTTT | CASKLTQGVLVEAFF | TRBD1 | TRBJ1-1 | TRBV7-8 | large
TGTGCCAGCAGCCTCAGGACTCGCACAGATACGCAGTATTTT | CASSLRTRTDTQYF | - | TRBJ2-3 | TRBV9 | -
TGTGCCAGTAAGACAGGGGCCGGCGAGCAGTACTTC | CASKTGAGEQYF | TRBD1 | TRBJ2-7 | TRBV27 | -
TGTGCCAGCACCACTTTGGACAGAGGCAATCAGCCCCAGCATTTT | CASTTLDRGNQPQHF | - | TRBJ1-5 | TRBV12-3/TRBV12-4 | -
TGTGCCATCAGTGAGCATGGGACGAGCAATCAGCCCCAGCATTTT | CAISEHGTSNQPQHF | - | TRBJ1-5 | TRBV10-3 | -
TGCGCCAGCAGCCAAACAGGCTCCTATAATTCACCCCTCCACTTT | CASSQTGSYNSPLHF | - | TRBJ1-6 | TRBV4-3 | once
TGTGCCAGCTCACCTGGGACAGCAACCTACGAGCAGTACTTC | CASSPGTATYEQYF | TRBD1 | TRBJ2-7 | TRBV18 | -
TGCAGTGCTCCTAAGGGGACTAGCGGGACGTACAATGAGCAGTTCTTC | CSAPKGTSGTYNEQFF | TRBD2 | TRBJ2-1 | TRBV20-1 | -
TGCAGTGCTGGACGGCCCAAGGCCCCCTACGAGCAGTACTTC | CSAGRPKAPYEQYF | - | TRBJ2-7 | TRBV20-1 | -
TGTGCCAGCAGCTTAGGCCTCCGGGACAGAACCTACGAGCAGTACTTC | CASSLGLRDRTYEQYF | TRBD1 | TRBJ2-7 | TRBV11-2 | -
TGCAGTGCCTTCTTACATCCCCGGATGACCTTC | CSAFLHPRMTF | - | TRBJ1-2 | TRBV20-1 | -
TGTGCCAGTAGTATCCCCGGGACAGGACCCGTCCCCCAGCATTTT | CASSIPGTGPVPQHF | TRBD1 | TRBJ1-5 | TRBV19 | -
TGTGCCAGCAGGCCCGGACAGCGGTCACCCCTCCACTTT | CASRPGQRSPLHF | - | TRBJ1-6 | TRBV7-9 | -
TGTGCCAGCAGCCTCTCCGGGACCTTGAACACTGAAGCTTTCTTT | CASSLSGTLNTEAFF | - | TRBJ1-1 | TRBV7-2 | -
TGTGCCAGCTACAGCGGCGGGAGGGCCGGGGAGACCCAGTACTTC | CASYSGGRAGETQYF | TRBD2 | TRBJ2-5 | TRBV6-1 | -
TGTGCCAGCGGAAGACAGGGATATCAGCCCCAGCATTTT | CASGRQGYQPQHF | TRBD1 | TRBJ1-5 | TRBV28 | -
TGTGCCAGCAGTTATGCGACTAGCGGCCGAGAGACCCAGTACTTC | CASSYATSGRETQYF | TRBD2 | TRBJ2-5 | TRBV6-2/TRBV6-3 | -
TGTGCCAGCAGGGAGCCAGGGGGGGTCTATGGCTACACCTTC | CASREPGGVYGYTF | TRBD1 | TRBJ1-2 | TRBV6-1 | -
TGTGCCACCAGTGACCACGACAGGGCCCAGCATTTT | CATSDHDRAQHF | TRBD1 | TRBJ1-5 | TRBV24-1 | -
TGTGCCTGGAGGCGGGTCAGGAACATGAACACTGAAGCTTTCTTT | CAWRRVRNMNTEAFF | - | TRBJ1-1 | TRBV30 | -
TGCAGTGCTAGACCAGGGGTCTATGGCTACACCTTC | CSARPGVYGYTF | - | TRBJ1-2 | TRBV20-1 | -
TGTGCCAGCAGTTACGCAGGGTCACCCCTCCACTTT | CASSYAGSPLHF | - | TRBJ1-6 | TRBV6-5 | -
TGTGCCAGCAGCAATTCCAGGGTCGGGGGCTACACCTTC | CASSNSRVGGYTF | - | TRBJ1-2 | TRBV21-1 | -
TGTGCCAGCAGCCCCTCGAGGGGGATTTGGAGTCAGCCCCAGCATTTT | CASSPSRGIWSQPQHF | - | TRBJ1-5 | TRBV28 | once
TGTGCCAGCAGTTACGCGGACACAGGGGGCTACACCTTC | CASSYADTGGYTF | - | TRBJ1-2 | TRBV6-5 | -
TGCAGTGCTAGAGGGGCAGAGTGGGGGGGCTATGGCTACACCTTC | CSARGAEWGGYGYTF | - | TRBJ1-2 | TRBV20-1 | -
TGTGCCAGGCCGGGGGGGCGTAATCAGCCCCAGCATTTT | CARPGGRNQPQHF | - | TRBJ1-5 | TRBV6-4 | -
TGCAGTGCTCCGGACGGTGGCCTAGCTCGGACCGGGGAGCTGTTTTTT | CSAPDGGLARTGELFF | - | TRBJ2-2 | TRBV20-1 | few
TGTGCCAGCAGTCACTACAGGGGAGGGGGCAATCAGCCCCAGCATTTT | CASSHYRGGGNQPQHF | TRBD1 | TRBJ1-5 | TRBV12-3/TRBV12-4 | few
TGCAGTGCTAGATATCCAGGGCGGGAGGGCCGGTCCTACAATGAGCAGTTCTTC | CSARYPGREGRSYNEQFF | TRBD2 | TRBJ2-1 | TRBV20-1 | -
TGCAGTCTGACAATAGCGGGTAGCACAGATACGCAGTATTTT | CSLTIAGSTDTQYF | TRBD2 | TRBJ2-3 | TRBV20-1 | -
TGTGCCAGCAGTTTACAGGGAGGGGGCACTGAAGCTTTCTTT | CASSLQGGGTEAFF | - | TRBJ1-1 | TRBV6-2/TRBV6-3 | -
TGTGCCACCAGCAGAGCCGGACAGTCCTTACAAGAGACCCAGTACTTC | CATSRAGQSLQETQYF | - | TRBJ2-5 | TRBV15 | -
TGTGCCAGCAGCTCTCAGGCTAGCGGGACCTATGAGCAGTTCTTC | CASSSQASGTYEQFF | TRBD2 | TRBJ2-1 | TRBV11-3 | -
TGTGCCAGCGGAACCGGGACTAGCGGCACCGGGGAGCTGTTTTTT | CASGTGTSGTGELFF | TRBD2 | TRBJ2-2 | TRBV6-1 | -
TGTGCCAGTACGGGCCAGGTGAACACTGAAGCTTTCTTT | CASTGQVNTEAFF | - | TRBJ1-1 | TRBV19 | large
TGCAGTGCTAGAGATATTCCCCTCTCGAGAGGGACCCAGTACTTC | CSARDIPLSRGTQYF | - | TRBJ2-5 | TRBV20-1 | -
TGCAGTGCCGCCTGGGGGGCCCATGGCTACACCTTC | CSAAWGAHGYTF | - | TRBJ1-2 | TRBV20-1 | -
TGCAGTGCCACAGGGACTAGCGGGAGGACCGCCTACGAGCAGTACTTC | CSATGTSGRTAYEQYF | TRBD2 | TRBJ2-7 | TRBV20-1 | -
TGTGCCAGCAGTTTAAGTGGGAGCCCGCAAGTCTTC | CASSLSGSPQVF | - | TRBJ2-1 | TRBV27 | -
TGTGCCAGCAGTGACGAAGGACTAGCGGGAGAGACCCAGTACTTC | CASSDEGLAGETQYF | TRBD2 | TRBJ2-5 | TRBV6-1 | -
TGTGCCAGCAGTCCAACCGGGTTTAATGAAAAACTGTTTTTT | CASSPTGFNEKLFF | - | TRBJ1-4 | TRBV28 | once
TGCAGCGTTGCAGACGGATTATTAGGAAATCAGCCCCAGCATTTT | CSVADGLLGNQPQHF | - | TRBJ1-5 | TRBV29-1 | -
TGTGCCAGCAGCTTAGGAGGGTTAGCGGGGGCGGGAGAGACCCAGTACTTC | CASSLGGLAGAGETQYF | TRBD2 | TRBJ2-5 | TRBV7-6 | few
TGCAGTGCTAGTCCCCGGACAGGGAAGGCAGGTCAGCCCCAGCATTTT | CSASPRTGKAGQPQHF | TRBD1 | TRBJ1-5 | TRBV20-1 | -
TGCAGTGCTCGCCCTAGGGGGGACAGGCCAGGTATTTACGGCTACACCTTC | CSARPRGDRPGIYGYTF | TRBD1 | TRBJ1-2 | TRBV20-1 | -
TGTGCCAGCAGCTTAGTCCAGGAAAACACTGAAGCTTTCTTT | CASSLVQENTEAFF | - | TRBJ1-1 | TRBV7-9 | -
TGTGCCAGCAGTTACGGGGGGACAGGGGATCAGCCCCAGCATTTT | CASSYGGTGDQPQHF | TRBD1 | TRBJ1-5 | TRBV6-5 | few
TGTGCCAGCAGCCCCGAGGGGGTTAACTATGGCTACACCTTC | CASSPEGVNYGYTF | - | TRBJ1-2 | TRBV7-9 | once
TGTGCCAGCAGCTTGAGGGCGCGGGGCAGCACAGATACGCAGTATTTT | CASSLRARGSTDTQYF | - | TRBJ2-3 | TRBV7-2 | -
TGTGCCAGCAGTCTCCTGACAGGGGGCGCAAGAGGCTACACCTTC | CASSLLTGGARGYTF | TRBD1 | TRBJ1-2 | TRBV28 | -
TGTGCCAGCAGCTTAGATTCTAGCGGGGTATACGAGCAGTACTTC | CASSLDSSGVYEQYF | TRBD2 | TRBJ2-7 | TRBV11-2 | -
TGCAGTGCTAGAGATCGGGGAACAGGGGGGACCGGGGAGCTGTTTTTT | CSARDRGTGGTGELFF | TRBD1 | TRBJ2-2 | TRBV20-1 | -
TGTGCCTGGAGCCGGAATGGGCAGGGAGGCGAGCAGTACTTC | CAWSRNGQGGEQYF | - | TRBJ2-7 | TRBV30 | -
TGTGCCGGGGGACTAGAGGCAGATACGCAGTATTTT | CAGGLEADTQYF | TRBD2 | TRBJ2-3 | TRBV6-4 | -